This is a list of T cell receptor beta chains from one sample in a study of PD-L1 blockade in urothelial cancer. The assay was immunoSEQ multiplex PCR, and TCRdb's table has in-frame clones only and misses some. The sample includes 30,000 to 35,000 clones, under 90% of them seen just once. Sequencing used PBMCs, obtained around atezolizumab (anti-PD-L1) treatment. Receptor source: a man aged 60 to 69 with urothelial cancer. Both conserved end residues are part of each CDR3. A D gene is named only where the DNA matches it firmly. Where a row states a size, it is once, few, many or the class of an expanded clone; other rows omit it.

D: .; V: TRBV5-6; size: .; J: TRBJ2-7; DNA: TGTGCCAGCAGCTTGGTTGAGGAGTACGAGCAGTACTTC; CDR3: CASSLVEEYEQYF
D: TRBD1; V: TRBV5-1; size: .; J: TRBJ2-2; DNA: TGCGCCAGCGAGCAGGGACAGGGGTACACCGGGGAGCTGTTTTTT; CDR3: CASEQGQGYTGELFF
D: .; V: TRBV28; size: .; J: TRBJ1-2; DNA: TGTGCCAGCAGTCTGGGCTGGGACTATGGCTACACCTTC; CDR3: CASSLGWDYGYTF
D: TRBD2; V: TRBV9; size: .; J: TRBJ2-1; DNA: TGTGCCAGCAGCGCCGACGCGCTAGCGGGAAGCTGGGGGGGCAATGAGCAGTTCTTC; CDR3: CASSADALAGSWGGNEQFF
D: .; V: TRBV25-1; size: .; J: TRBJ1-2; DNA: TGTGCCAGCAGTGAACATTACCCGGGAGGCTACACCTTC; CDR3: CASSEHYPGGYTF
D: TRBD1; V: TRBV7-2; size: .; J: TRBJ1-4; DNA: TGTGCCAGCAGCTCCCAGACAGGGAATGAAAAACTGTTTTTT; CDR3: CASSSQTGNEKLFF
D: .; V: TRBV27; size: .; J: TRBJ2-2; DNA: TGTGCCAGCAGACTTCAGGGGAACACCGGGGAGCTGTTTTTT; CDR3: CASRLQGNTGELFF
D: TRBD2; V: TRBV10-3; size: .; J: TRBJ2-5; DNA: TGTGCCATCAGTGGAGCGGGAGGGCAAGAGACCCAGTACTTC; CDR3: CAISGAGGQETQYF
D: .; V: TRBV4-3; size: .; J: TRBJ2-6; DNA: TGCGCCAGCAGCCAGGCAGGGGCCGGGGCCAACGTCCTGACTTTC; CDR3: CASSQAGAGANVLTF
D: .; V: TRBV6-5; size: .; J: TRBJ2-7; DNA: TGTGCCAGCAGTTACTCTTCAATAGGCGGGGACGAGCAGTACTTC; CDR3: CASSYSSIGGDEQYF
D: TRBD2; V: TRBV6-1; size: .; J: TRBJ2-1; DNA: TGTGCCAGCAGTGTGACTAGCGGGCGGGGCAATGAGCAGTTCTTC; CDR3: CASSVTSGRGNEQFF
D: .; V: TRBV5-4; size: .; J: TRBJ2-7; DNA: TGTGCCAGCAGCTTAAGGGGGTCCAGCTCCTACGAGCAGTACTTC; CDR3: CASSLRGSSSYEQYF
D: .; V: TRBV5-4; size: few; J: TRBJ1-4; DNA: TGTGCCAGCAGCAATGGCTCGGGAGAAAAACTGTTTTTT; CDR3: CASSNGSGEKLFF
D: TRBD1; V: TRBV5-1; size: .; J: TRBJ1-1; DNA: TGCGCCAGCAGCTTGGATGGGACAGGGGGCACTGAAGCTTTCTTT; CDR3: CASSLDGTGGTEAFF